This T cell receptor (beta chain) is from a study of tumor-infiltrating lymphocytes in primary liver carcinoma. Unsorted bulk tissue, roughly 20-32 mg of it, served as the source for co-extraction of RNA and DNA. General observations from the study: Tumor-adjacent and tumor-blood pairs shared a smaller degree of overlap than tumor region pairs.

The CDR3 loop spans 15 amino acids. CDR1 and CDR2 from the germline V gene are MNHEY and SVGEGT. This clonotype occurred many times. Its antigen is as yet unknown. A junction boundary mismatches the germline segment, possibly from a read error. TCR beta cDNA came from about 470 ng total RNA, primed with a constant-region primer. It was through three nested multiplex PCR rounds of slightly modified ARM-PCR that TCR beta libraries arose. Use of TRBV1-TRBV30 forward primers with a C-beta reverse primer characterized the first two PCR rounds, which lasted around 9 cycles each. MiXCR, applied by TCRdb to the multiplex PCR reads, yields one record per CDR3 protein. The sample yields approximately 99,000 distinct CDR3 sequences, around 63% seen once.

The clonotype comes from a woman aged 55-70 years with primary liver carcinoma and hepatitis B virus infection. Sequencing was performed on liver tumor tissue from sampling region 5. Subset indicated: tumor region T5, tumor centre. The rearrangement uses TRBV6-2 or TRBV6-3 and TRBJ2-7; 7 bases match TRBD2. CDR3 residues: CASSYRIHQLASTLF. The CDR3 bases are TGTGCCAGCAGTTACCGGATACACCAACTAGCGTCTACCCTCTTC.